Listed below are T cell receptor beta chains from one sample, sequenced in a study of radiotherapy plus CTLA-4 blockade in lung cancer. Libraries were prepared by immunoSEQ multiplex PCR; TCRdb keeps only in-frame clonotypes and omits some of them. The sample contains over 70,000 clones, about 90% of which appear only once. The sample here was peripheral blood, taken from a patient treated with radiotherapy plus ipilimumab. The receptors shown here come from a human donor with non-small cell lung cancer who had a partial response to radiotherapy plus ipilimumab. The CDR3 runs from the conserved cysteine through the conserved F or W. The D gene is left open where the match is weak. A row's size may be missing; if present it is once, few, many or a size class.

CDR3 protein: CASRVGRQGTEAFF; CDR3 DNA: TGTGCCAGCAGGGTGGGACGCCAGGGGACTGAAGCTTTCTTT; clone size: NA; D gene: NA; J gene: TRBJ1-1; V gene: TRBV6-1
CDR3 protein: CASRGWEGGDGYTF; CDR3 DNA: TGTGCCAGCAGGGGGTGGGAGGGAGGAGATGGCTACACCTTC; clone size: NA; D gene: NA; J gene: TRBJ1-2; V gene: TRBV6-1
CDR3 protein: CASRKPSGSPGELFF; CDR3 DNA: TGTGCCAGCAGAAAGCCTAGCGGGAGTCCCGGGGAGCTGTTTTTT; clone size: NA; D gene: TRBD2; J gene: TRBJ2-2; V gene: TRBV6-5
CDR3 protein: CATSRGLQGDGYTF; CDR3 DNA: TGTGCCACCAGCAGAGGTCTACAGGGAGATGGCTACACCTTC; clone size: NA; D gene: NA; J gene: TRBJ1-2; V gene: TRBV15
CDR3 protein: CASSVDSGKNYGYTF; CDR3 DNA: TGTGCCAGCAGCGTAGACAGCGGAAAGAACTATGGCTACACCTTC; clone size: once; D gene: NA; J gene: TRBJ1-2; V gene: TRBV9
CDR3 protein: CASSLYRGTEQYF; CDR3 DNA: TGTGCCAGCAGCTTGTACAGGGGGACCGAGCAGTACTTC; clone size: NA; D gene: TRBD1; J gene: TRBJ2-7; V gene: TRBV5-4
CDR3 protein: CASSLQGKNSPLHF; CDR3 DNA: TGTGCCAGCTCACTCCAGGGGAAAAATTCACCCCTCCACTTT; clone size: NA; D gene: NA; J gene: TRBJ1-6; V gene: TRBV18
CDR3 protein: CASSLFQRGRETQYF; CDR3 DNA: TGCGCCAGCAGCTTGTTCCAGCGGGGGCGTGAGACCCAGTACTTC; clone size: NA; D gene: TRBD2; J gene: TRBJ2-5; V gene: TRBV5-1
CDR3 protein: CASSRDLLPIESYTF; CDR3 DNA: TGCGCCAGCAGCCGGGACTTACTCCCAATCGAGAGCTACACCTTC; clone size: NA; D gene: NA; J gene: TRBJ1-2; V gene: TRBV5-1
CDR3 protein: CASSLEWTSDETQYF; CDR3 DNA: TGTGCCAGCAGCTTAGAGTGGACTAGCGACGAGACCCAGTACTTC; clone size: NA; D gene: TRBD2; J gene: TRBJ2-5; V gene: TRBV11-2
CDR3 protein: CASSGLAGVGADTQYF; CDR3 DNA: TGTGCCAGCAGCGGACTAGCGGGAGTAGGGGCAGATACGCAGTATTTT; clone size: NA; D gene: TRBD2; J gene: TRBJ2-3; V gene: TRBV9
CDR3 protein: CASSLVGRSYEQYF; CDR3 DNA: TGTGCCAGCAGCTTAGTTGGCCGCTCCTACGAGCAGTACTTC; clone size: NA; D gene: NA; J gene: TRBJ2-7; V gene: TRBV7-9
CDR3 protein: CASSSGWDRGYNEQFF; CDR3 DNA: TGTGCCAGCAGCTCCGGGTGGGACAGGGGGTACAATGAGCAGTTCTTC; clone size: NA; D gene: TRBD1; J gene: TRBJ2-1; V gene: TRBV7-2
CDR3 protein: CASSQEFRAPYEQYF; CDR3 DNA: TGCGCCAGCAGCCAAGAGTTCAGGGCTCCCTACGAGCAGTACTTC; clone size: NA; D gene: NA; J gene: TRBJ2-7; V gene: TRBV4-1
CDR3 protein: CASSEQAGGTDTQYF; CDR3 DNA: TGTGCCAGCAGTGAACAGGCAGGGGGTACAGATACGCAGTATTTT; clone size: NA; D gene: TRBD1; J gene: TRBJ2-3; V gene: TRBV2
CDR3 protein: CASRDMTLGYEQYF; CDR3 DNA: TGTGCCAGCAGAGACATGACACTCGGCTACGAGCAGTACTTC; clone size: NA; D gene: NA; J gene: TRBJ2-7; V gene: TRBV11-2
CDR3 protein: CATQQGLAGTDTQYF; CDR3 DNA: TGTGCCACACAACAGGGACTAGCGGGGACAGATACGCAGTATTTT; clone size: NA; D gene: TRBD2; J gene: TRBJ2-3; V gene: TRBV5-4
CDR3 protein: CASSSPGLAGVGDTQYF; CDR3 DNA: TGTGCCAGTAGTAGCCCGGGACTAGCGGGAGTCGGAGATACGCAGTATTTT; clone size: NA; D gene: TRBD2; J gene: TRBJ2-3; V gene: TRBV19
CDR3 protein: CASSQQTGTGTGELFF; CDR3 DNA: TGTGCCAGCAGCCAACAGACAGGGACCGGCACCGGGGAGCTGTTTTTT; clone size: once; D gene: TRBD1; J gene: TRBJ2-2; V gene: TRBV7-9
CDR3 protein: CASSEVRTGTLYGYTF; CDR3 DNA: TGTGCCAGCAGTGAAGTTAGAACAGGGACCCTCTATGGCTACACCTTC; clone size: once; D gene: NA; J gene: TRBJ1-2; V gene: TRBV2
CDR3 protein: CASSPSRHAEKLFF; CDR3 DNA: TGTGCCAGCAGTCCATCGAGACATGCTGAAAAACTGTTTTTT; clone size: NA; D gene: NA; J gene: TRBJ1-4; V gene: TRBV27
CDR3 protein: CASSERAGGRLDEQFF; CDR3 DNA: TGTGCCAGCAGTGAGAGAGCGGGAGGTCGGTTGGATGAGCAGTTCTTC; clone size: NA; D gene: TRBD2; J gene: TRBJ2-1; V gene: TRBV6-4
CDR3 protein: CASSSMNYGYTF; CDR3 DNA: TGTGCCAGCAGTTCCATGAACTATGGCTACACCTTC; clone size: few; D gene: NA; J gene: TRBJ1-2; V gene: TRBV28
CDR3 protein: CASSETGGNQPQHF; CDR3 DNA: TGTGCCAGCAGCGAAACAGGGGGCAATCAGCCCCAGCATTTT; clone size: NA; D gene: TRBD1; J gene: TRBJ1-5; V gene: TRBV28
CDR3 protein: CASSLDLVWTGSNYGYTF; CDR3 DNA: TGTGCCAGCAGCTTAGATCTAGTTTGGACAGGTTCTAACTATGGCTACACCTTC; clone size: NA; D gene: TRBD1; J gene: TRBJ1-2; V gene: TRBV11-3
CDR3 protein: CASSQGQEETQYF; CDR3 DNA: TGCGCCAGCAGCCAAGGACAGGAAGAGACCCAGTACTTC; clone size: NA; D gene: NA; J gene: TRBJ2-5; V gene: TRBV4-1
CDR3 protein: CASSRTGNNEQFF; CDR3 DNA: TGTGCCAGCAGCAGGACAGGTAACAATGAGCAGTTCTTC; clone size: NA; D gene: TRBD1; J gene: TRBJ2-1; V gene: TRBV5-6
CDR3 protein: CASSHTGTGGLNYGYTF; CDR3 DNA: TGTGCCAGCTCACATACCGGGACAGGGGGATTGAACTATGGCTACACCTTC; clone size: NA; D gene: TRBD1; J gene: TRBJ1-2; V gene: TRBV18
CDR3 protein: CASSYPGRSNQPQHF; CDR3 DNA: TGTGCCAGCAGTTACCCAGGTCGAAGCAATCAGCCCCAGCATTTT; clone size: NA; D gene: NA; J gene: TRBJ1-5; V gene: TRBV28
CDR3 protein: CASSLSGLAGSYNEQFF; CDR3 DNA: TGTGCCAGCAGTTTATCCGGACTAGCGGGTTCCTACAATGAGCAGTTCTTC; clone size: NA; D gene: TRBD2; J gene: TRBJ2-1; V gene: TRBV27
CDR3 protein: CASSIGTGFGYTF; CDR3 DNA: TGTGCCAGTAGTATCGGTACAGGGTTTGGCTACACCTTC; clone size: NA; D gene: NA; J gene: TRBJ1-2; V gene: TRBV19
CDR3 protein: CASSLRDRAPRPQHF; CDR3 DNA: TGTGCCAGCAGTCTCCGGGACAGGGCCCCACGGCCCCAGCATTTT; clone size: NA; D gene: TRBD1; J gene: TRBJ1-5; V gene: TRBV27
CDR3 protein: CASGAASGIYANTGELFF; CDR3 DNA: TGCGCCAGCGGAGCAGCTAGCGGGATTTACGCGAACACCGGGGAGCTGTTTTTT; clone size: NA; D gene: TRBD2; J gene: TRBJ2-2; V gene: TRBV4-1
CDR3 protein: CASSPAPRGSTDTQYF; CDR3 DNA: TGTGCCAGCAGCCCAGCCCCTAGGGGTAGCACAGATACGCAGTATTTT; clone size: NA; D gene: NA; J gene: TRBJ2-3; V gene: TRBV7-2
CDR3 protein: CASSFYAYTPTLYGYTF; CDR3 DNA: TGTGCCAGCAGTTTTTATGCATATACCCCAACTCTCTATGGCTACACCTTC; clone size: few; D gene: NA; J gene: TRBJ1-2; V gene: TRBV28
CDR3 protein: CASSSTGGNQPQHF; CDR3 DNA: TGTGCCAGCAGTTCCACAGGGGGCAATCAGCCCCAGCATTTT; clone size: NA; D gene: TRBD1; J gene: TRBJ1-5; V gene: TRBV28
CDR3 protein: CASSEHAGSHEQFF; CDR3 DNA: TGTGCCAGCAGTGAACATGCGGGGAGCCATGAGCAGTTCTTC; clone size: NA; D gene: NA; J gene: TRBJ2-1; V gene: TRBV6-1
CDR3 protein: CASSLAGGNEQFF; CDR3 DNA: TGTGCCAGCAGCTTAGCAGGGGGTAATGAGCAGTTCTTC; clone size: NA; D gene: NA; J gene: TRBJ2-1; V gene: TRBV7-9
CDR3 protein: CASKDDRESSYNSPLHF; CDR3 DNA: TGTGCCAGCAAGGATGACAGGGAAAGCTCCTATAATTCACCCCTCCACTTT; clone size: NA; D gene: TRBD1; J gene: TRBJ1-6; V gene: TRBV18
CDR3 protein: CASSLYQGEFTEAFF; CDR3 DNA: TGTGCCAGCAGCTTGTACCAGGGTGAGTTCACTGAAGCTTTCTTT; clone size: NA; D gene: NA; J gene: TRBJ1-1; V gene: TRBV5-6
CDR3 protein: CASSSGQGGSGNTIYF; CDR3 DNA: TGTGCCAGCAGCTCCGGACAGGGGGGTTCTGGAAACACCATATATTTT; clone size: NA; D gene: TRBD1; J gene: TRBJ1-3; V gene: TRBV5-8
CDR3 protein: CASSLIAGGFREQFF; CDR3 DNA: TGTGCCAGCAGCTTAATAGCGGGAGGGTTCCGTGAGCAGTTCTTC; clone size: NA; D gene: TRBD2; J gene: TRBJ2-1; V gene: TRBV7-6
CDR3 protein: CASSFDTNSNQPQHF; CDR3 DNA: TGTGCCAGCAGTTTCGACACGAATAGCAATCAGCCCCAGCATTTT; clone size: NA; D gene: NA; J gene: TRBJ1-5; V gene: TRBV27
CDR3 protein: CASSRWTGTGTTDTQYF; CDR3 DNA: TGTGCCAGCAGCCGTTGGACCGGGACAGGGACCACAGATACGCAGTATTTT; clone size: once; D gene: TRBD1; J gene: TRBJ2-3; V gene: TRBV27
CDR3 protein: CASRLVGGGETQYF; CDR3 DNA: TGTGCCAGCAGGCTGGTAGGGGGCGGGGAGACCCAGTACTTC; clone size: NA; D gene: TRBD1; J gene: TRBJ2-5; V gene: TRBV2
CDR3 protein: CASSPLAGDRSYNEQFF; CDR3 DNA: TGTGCCAGCTCACCACTAGCGGGAGATAGGTCCTACAATGAGCAGTTCTTC; clone size: NA; D gene: TRBD2; J gene: TRBJ2-1; V gene: TRBV18
CDR3 protein: CASSTGTGSFNEQFF; CDR3 DNA: TGCGCCAGCAGCACCGGGACAGGGTCTTTCAATGAGCAGTTCTTC; clone size: NA; D gene: TRBD1; J gene: TRBJ2-1; V gene: TRBV5-1
CDR3 protein: CASSPPGLAGGTGELFF; CDR3 DNA: TGTGCCAGCAGCCCCCCGGGACTAGCGGGGGGCACCGGGGAGCTGTTTTTT; clone size: NA; D gene: TRBD2; J gene: TRBJ2-2; V gene: TRBV5-4
CDR3 protein: CASRLGTGHGYTF; CDR3 DNA: TGTGCCAGCAGACTAGGGACAGGGCATGGCTACACCTTC; clone size: NA; D gene: TRBD1; J gene: TRBJ1-2; V gene: TRBV27
CDR3 protein: CASSKEDRGRTNEKLFF; CDR3 DNA: TGTGCCAGCAGCAAAGAGGACAGGGGTAGGACTAATGAAAAACTGTTTTTT; clone size: NA; D gene: NA; J gene: TRBJ1-4; V gene: TRBV21-1
CDR3 protein: CASSLPLGQPQHF; CDR3 DNA: TGTGCCAGCAGTTTACCGTTGGGCCAGCCCCAGCATTTT; clone size: NA; D gene: NA; J gene: TRBJ1-5; V gene: TRBV28